This entry is about one T cell receptor beta chain. Its specificity is unknown. The sample is drawn from a study of tumor-infiltrating lymphocytes in localized non-small cell lung cancer. The V end lost 1 base, the J end lost 2 bases, and 14 bases lay between the germline ends. Germline V gives CDR1 LNHDA, CDR2 SQIVND (reference sequence). This CDR3 contains 16 residues. Profiled with immunoSEQ multiplex PCR; TCRdb holds only in-frame clones, not every one. The sample includes 12,000 to 15,000 clones, about two thirds of them seen just once. The study, taken as a whole, reports: Only some patients had TCR sequencing, depending on available tissue. Tumors had more T cell infiltration than uninvolved lung, per TCRbeta sequencing and CD3 counts. No T-cell fraction difference was seen between IM1 and IM2 tumors.

The receptor was derived from a human donor with non-small cell lung cancer. The sequenced material came from uninvolved lung tissue not adjacent to the tumor. The chain carries TRBV19 and TRBJ2-5; either TRBD1 or TRBD2 may fit D (6 bases each). CDR3 DNA: TGTGCCAGTAGTATAGGCCGGGGGCGGCTTCAAGAGACCCAGTACTTC. Its protein is CASSIGRGRLQETQYF.